This TCR beta chain is from a study of OX40 agonist ivuxolimab in advanced cancers. To note about this clone: As yet, its antigen is unknown.

Points from the study as a whole: Partial responders at 0.1-3.0 mg/kg showed near-lowest clonal expansion.

Only in-frame clones appear in the TCRdb table, and some are missing; sequencing was by immunoSEQ multiplex PCR. Of 95,000 to 100,000 clones in the sample, about 80% were seen once. Researchers took blood at baseline, on cycle 4 day 1, and on cycle 7 day 1. V was trimmed by 0 bases and J by 4 bases, leaving 13 bases between them. The CDR3 extends over 15 amino acids. Germline CDR1 reads MNHEY; CDR2 reads SVGAGI. The sequence was obtained from an adult with an advanced solid tumor such as melanoma, head and neck, liver or kidney cancer. The chain combines TRBV6-5 with TRBJ2-7; a weak D match, TRBD1 (5 bases). The input for sequencing was CD4+ or CD8+ T cells sorted from blood, taken in a trial of the OX40 agonist ivuxolimab. As DNA, the CDR3 is TGTGCCAGCAGTTACTCTAGAGGAGACAGTTACGAGCAGTACTTC. As protein: CASSYSRGDSYEQYF.